This TCR beta chain was profiled in a study of T-cell reconstitution after alpha-beta-depleted transplantation in children. Unique molecular identifiers featured in how the TCRbeta library was prepared. One entry per CDR3 protein, called by TCRdb with MiXCR from the PCR reads. The sample yields over 550,000 distinct CDR3 sequences, about 11% seen once. This clonotype has ten or more counts. V lost 0 bases and J 3 bases, leaving 8 bases between the germline ends. This CDR3 spans 14 amino acids. CDR1 is DFQATT, CDR2 SNEGSKA, per germline (reference sequence). The clonotype comes from a human donor who donated a stem cell graft to a child with acute myeloid leukemia. This chain connects TRBV20-1 to TRBJ2-2, with D hard to call. Sequencing was performed on PBMCs from the stem cell graft donor, taken from the stem cell graft. CDR3 sequence (DNA): TGCAGTGCTAGAGATCTCCGAGACACCGGGGAGCTGTTTTTT. Its protein is CSARDLRDTGELFF.